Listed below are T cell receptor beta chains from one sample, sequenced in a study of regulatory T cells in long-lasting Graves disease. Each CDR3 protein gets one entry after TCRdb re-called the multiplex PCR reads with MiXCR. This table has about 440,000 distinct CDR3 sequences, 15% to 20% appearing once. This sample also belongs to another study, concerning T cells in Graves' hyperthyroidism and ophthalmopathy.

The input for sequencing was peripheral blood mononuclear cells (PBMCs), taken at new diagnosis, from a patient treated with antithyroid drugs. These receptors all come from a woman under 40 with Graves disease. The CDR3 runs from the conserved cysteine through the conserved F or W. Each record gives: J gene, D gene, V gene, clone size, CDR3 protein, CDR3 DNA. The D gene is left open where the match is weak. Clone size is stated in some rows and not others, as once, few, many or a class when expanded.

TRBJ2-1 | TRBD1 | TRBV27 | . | CASSWGQSHNEQFF | TGTGCCAGCAGTTGGGGACAGTCCCACAATGAGCAGTTCTTC
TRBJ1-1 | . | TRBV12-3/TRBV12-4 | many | CASRSYPGVNTEAFF | TGTGCCAGCAGATCCTATCCCGGTGTGAACACTGAAGCTTTCTTT
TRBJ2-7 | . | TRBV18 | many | CASSPSGGDYYEQYF | TGTGCCAGCTCACCCTCAGGAGGGGATTACTACGAGCAGTACTTC
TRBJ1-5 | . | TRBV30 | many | CAWSGDSNQPQHF | TGTGCCTGGAGTGGGGATAGCAATCAGCCCCAGCATTTT
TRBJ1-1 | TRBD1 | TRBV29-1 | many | CSAGQGGTEAFF | TGCAGCGCTGGACAGGGGGGAACTGAAGCTTTCTTT
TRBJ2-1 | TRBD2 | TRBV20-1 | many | CSARDPLAGGDEQFF | TGCAGTGCTAGAGACCCACTAGCGGGAGGGGATGAGCAGTTCTTC
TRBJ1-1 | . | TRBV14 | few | CASGMGTEAFF | TGTGCCTCAGGGATGGGCACTGAAGCTTTCTTT
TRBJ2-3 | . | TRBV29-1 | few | CSVGVVTDTQYF | TGCAGCGTTGGGGTAGTCACAGATACGCAGTATTTT
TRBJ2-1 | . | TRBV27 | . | CASKGHGVNYNEQFF | TGTGCCAGCAAAGGACACGGGGTAAACTACAATGAGCAGTTCTTC
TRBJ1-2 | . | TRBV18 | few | CASTRSGALFSGYTF | TGTGCCAGCACAAGGAGTGGGGCCCTTTTCTCCGGCTACACCTTC
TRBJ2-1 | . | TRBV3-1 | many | CASSQDVSLSYNEQFF | TGTGCCAGCAGCCAAGACGTGAGTCTCTCCTACAATGAGCAGTTCTTC
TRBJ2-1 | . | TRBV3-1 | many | CASSQYTIAEQFF | TGTGCCAGCAGCCAATATACTATTGCTGAGCAGTTCTTC
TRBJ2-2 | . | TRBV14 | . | CASRGTRTGELFF | TGTGCCAGCCGGGGTACGAGGACCGGGGAGCTGTTTTTT
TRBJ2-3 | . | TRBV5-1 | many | CASKASIVADTQYF | TGCGCCAGCAAGGCTAGCATCGTCGCAGATACGCAGTATTTT
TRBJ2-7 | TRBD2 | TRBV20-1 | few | CSATTSGSYEQYF | TGCAGTGCTACGACTAGCGGATCTTACGAGCAGTACTTC
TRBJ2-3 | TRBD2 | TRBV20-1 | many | CSARRLAVTDTQYF | TGCAGTGCTAGACGGCTAGCGGTCACAGATACGCAGTATTTT
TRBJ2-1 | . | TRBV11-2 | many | CASSLGTGAQSSYNEQFF | TGTGCCAGCAGCTTAGGGACGGGGGCGCAGAGCTCCTACAATGAGCAGTTCTTC
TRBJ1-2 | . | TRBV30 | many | CAWSVLGADGYTF | TGTGCCTGGAGTGTACTGGGGGCAGATGGCTACACCTTC
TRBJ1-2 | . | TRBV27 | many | CASSTSLEGGYTF | TGTGCCAGCAGTACTAGTCTGGAGGGGGGCTACACCTTC
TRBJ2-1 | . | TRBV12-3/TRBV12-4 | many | CASSLPPGTLNEQFF | TGTGCCAGCAGTCTCCCCCCCGGGACGTTAAATGAGCAGTTCTTC
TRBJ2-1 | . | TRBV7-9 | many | CASSGTGTPGDEQFF | TGTGCCAGCAGCGGGACCGGGACTCCTGGGGATGAGCAGTTCTTC
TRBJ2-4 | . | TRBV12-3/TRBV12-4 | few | CASSSPTDPDENIQYF | TGTGCCAGCAGTTCACCCACCGACCCAGACGAAAACATTCAGTACTTC
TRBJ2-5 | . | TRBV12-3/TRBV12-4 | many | CASSFGQTTLPETQYF | TGTGCCAGCAGTTTCGGACAGACTACTCTCCCAGAGACCCAGTACTTC
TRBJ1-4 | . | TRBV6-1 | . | CASKVDEKLFF | TGTGCCAGCAAGGTGGATGAAAAACTGTTTTTT
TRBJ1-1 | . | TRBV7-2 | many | CASSLVGGQNTEAFF | TGTGCCAGCAGCTTAGTTGGGGGACAGAACACTGAAGCTTTCTTT
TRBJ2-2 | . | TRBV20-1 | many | CSAPGRYTGELFF | TGCAGTGCTCCAGGGCGTTACACCGGGGAGCTGTTTTTT
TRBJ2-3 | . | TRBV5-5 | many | CASSLARGGGGTDTQYF | TGTGCCAGCAGCTTGGCCAGGGGTGGTGGAGGAACAGATACGCAGTATTTT
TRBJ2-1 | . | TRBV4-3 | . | CASSQDLIGDPQFF | TGCGCCAGCAGCCAAGATTTGATAGGTGATCCGCAGTTCTTC
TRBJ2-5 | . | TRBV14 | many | CASSQDELETQYF | TGTGCCAGCAGCCAAGATGAGCTGGAGACCCAGTACTTC
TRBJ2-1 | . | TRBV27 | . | CASSRRLLVAVSGEQFF | TGTGCCAGCAGCCGTCGACTCCTAGTAGCGGTATCGGGTGAGCAGTTCTTC
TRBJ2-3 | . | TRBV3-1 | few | CASSHGAGSTDTQYF | TGTGCCAGCAGCCATGGGGCGGGAAGCACAGATACGCAGTATTTT
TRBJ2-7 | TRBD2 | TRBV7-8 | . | CASSIYTSGSDEQYF | TGTGCCAGCAGCATTTACACTAGCGGGAGCGACGAGCAGTACTTC
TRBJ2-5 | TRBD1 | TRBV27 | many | CASSLIQGAHRETQYF | TGTGCCAGCAGTTTGATCCAGGGGGCGCACAGGGAGACCCAGTACTTC
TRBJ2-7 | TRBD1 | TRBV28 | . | CASRTPGTANYEQYF | TGTGCCAGCAGAACTCCGGGGACAGCAAACTACGAGCAGTACTTC
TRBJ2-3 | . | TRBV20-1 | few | CSAPGASTDTQYF | TGCAGTGCACCGGGAGCTAGCACAGATACGCAGTATTTT
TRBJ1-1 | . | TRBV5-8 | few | CASSPRQLEAFF | TGTGCCAGCAGCCCACGACAGCTCGAAGCTTTCTTT
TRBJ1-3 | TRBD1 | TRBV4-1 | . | CASSQGRQGGRTIYF | TGCGCCAGCAGCCAAGGTAGACAGGGTGGACGCACCATATATTTT
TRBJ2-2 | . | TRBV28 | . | CASSLSSANTGELFF | TGTGCCAGCAGTTTGTCATCCGCGAACACCGGGGAGCTGTTTTTT
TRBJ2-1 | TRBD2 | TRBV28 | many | CASRQRGLAANNEQFF | TGTGCCAGCAGACAAAGAGGACTAGCGGCGAACAATGAGCAGTTCTTC
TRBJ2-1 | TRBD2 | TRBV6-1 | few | CASSEGGSSGNLSPSYNEQFF | TGTGCCAGCAGTGAGGGGGGGTCTAGCGGGAATTTGTCCCCCTCCTACAATGAGCAGTTCTTC
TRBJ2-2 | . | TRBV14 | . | CASSQDLGAFTGELFF | TGTGCCAGCAGCCAAGATTTGGGGGCATTCACCGGGGAGCTGTTTTTT
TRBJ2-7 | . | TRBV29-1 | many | CSVSPWGHEQYF | TGCAGCGTTTCCCCGTGGGGGCACGAGCAGTACTTC
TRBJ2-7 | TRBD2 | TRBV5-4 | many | CASSSQLAGGSYEQYF | TGTGCCAGCAGCTCACAACTAGCGGGAGGATCTTACGAGCAGTACTTC
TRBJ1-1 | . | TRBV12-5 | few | CASGRDGITEAFF | TGTGCTAGTGGTAGAGACGGAATCACTGAAGCTTTCTTT
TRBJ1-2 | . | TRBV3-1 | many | CASSQSQGSNYGYTF | TGTGCCAGCAGCCAAAGTCAGGGGAGCAACTATGGCTACACCTTC
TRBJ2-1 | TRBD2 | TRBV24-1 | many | CATSDPGLAGYGEQFF | TGTGCCACCAGTGACCCGGGACTAGCGGGATACGGTGAGCAGTTCTTC
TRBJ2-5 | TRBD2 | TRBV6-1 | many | CASSQTPGTSGREETQYF | TGTGCCAGCAGCCAAACCCCCGGGACTAGCGGGAGGGAGGAGACCCAGTACTTC
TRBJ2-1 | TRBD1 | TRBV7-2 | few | CASSPTGVVNEQFF | TGTGCCAGCAGCCCCACAGGGGTGGTCAATGAGCAGTTCTTC
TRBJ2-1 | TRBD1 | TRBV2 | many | CASRAQGEYNEQFF | TGTGCCAGCAGGGCACAGGGGGAGTACAATGAGCAGTTCTTC
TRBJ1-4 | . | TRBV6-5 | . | CASSYQGSNEKLFF | TGTGCCAGCAGTTATCAGGGCAGTAATGAAAAACTGTTTTTT
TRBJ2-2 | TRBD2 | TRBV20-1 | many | CSAGREDTGELFF | TGCAGTGCTGGGAGGGAGGACACCGGGGAGCTGTTTTTT
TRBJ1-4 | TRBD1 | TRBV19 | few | CASSISAGQEEKLFF | TGTGCCAGTAGTATATCGGCGGGACAGGAAGAAAAACTGTTTTTT
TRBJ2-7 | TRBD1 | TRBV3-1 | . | CASSRQQGGHEQYF | TGTGCCAGCAGCCGCCAACAGGGGGGCCACGAGCAGTACTTC
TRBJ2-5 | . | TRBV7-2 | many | CASGTKTQYF | TGTGCCAGTGGGACGAAGACCCAGTACTTC
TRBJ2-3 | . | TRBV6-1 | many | CASTRDRDTQYF | TGTGCCAGCACTAGGGACCGAGATACGCAGTATTTT